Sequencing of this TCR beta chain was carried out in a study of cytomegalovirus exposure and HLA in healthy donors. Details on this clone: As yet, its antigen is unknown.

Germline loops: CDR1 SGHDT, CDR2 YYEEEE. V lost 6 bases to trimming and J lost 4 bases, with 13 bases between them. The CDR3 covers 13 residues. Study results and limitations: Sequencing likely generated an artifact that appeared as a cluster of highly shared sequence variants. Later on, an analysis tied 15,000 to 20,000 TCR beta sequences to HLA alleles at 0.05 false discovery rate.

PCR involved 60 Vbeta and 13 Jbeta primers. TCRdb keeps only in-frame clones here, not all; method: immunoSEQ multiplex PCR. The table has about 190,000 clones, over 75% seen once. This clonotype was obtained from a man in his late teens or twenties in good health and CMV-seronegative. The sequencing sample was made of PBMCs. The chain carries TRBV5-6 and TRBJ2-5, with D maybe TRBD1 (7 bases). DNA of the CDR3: TGTGCCAGCACGGCAGGGGGGAGAGAGACCCAGTACTTC. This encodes CASTAGGRETQYF.